This T cell receptor (beta chain) was profiled in a study of shared clonotypes between healthy human individuals. Whole-study context: CD4 naive and CD4 memory each took three plates per donor, while CD8 naive took two and CD8 memory one.

Points from the study as a whole: What naive subsets generally showed was a larger estimated richness than memory subsets showed. Rarefaction exposed incomplete sorted-subset sequencing despite large depth.

Libraries were prepared by immunoSEQ multiplex PCR; TCRdb keeps only in-frame clonotypes and omits some of them. The data hold about 1 million clones, with more than 65% observed a single time. V shed 3 bases, J shed 6 bases, and the junction held 4 bases outside the gene matches. Per the germline V gene, CDR1 is GTSNPN and CDR2 is SVGIG (reference sequence). The CDR3 loop spans 12 amino acids. Donors comprised only Caucasian adults living in Nashville, Tennessee. This clone has more than one count but fewer than ten. What it binds is unknown. Other nucleotide sequences in the sample specify the same CDR3.

Sequenced: memory CD4+ T cells sorted from blood. As to subset: CD45RA-negative fraction. This clonotype was obtained from a man aged 18 to 29 in good health. The J gene is TRBJ1-1, the V gene TRBV30; TRBD1 matches at 7 bases. Written as DNA, the CDR3 is TGTGCCTGGAGCCAGGGGGAGGCTGAAGCTTTCTTT. This sequence encodes CAWSQGEAEAFF.